Reported below is one T cell receptor beta chain. Its recognized antigen is unknown. It has no much larger one-base neighbor in the sample; base qualities were not kept. This sample is part of a study of immune characteristics of hereditary and idiopathic chronic pancreatitis. As for the study more broadly: The study examined local immune cells and TCRbeta repertoires in the pancreas in hereditary and idiopathic chronic pancreatitis, using control pancreases from organ donors for comparison. The gDNA-based approach was chosen because it involved minimal in vitro experimental manipulation of pancreas-infiltrating T cells. TCRbeta sequencing included 4 or 5 control pancreases, roughly seven pancreases with hereditary chronic pancreatitis and about 6 pancreases with idiopathic chronic pancreatitis. General conclusions and limits of the study: Among under 15 chronic pancreatitis patients, a positive correlation was found between numbers of productive TCR rearrangements and disease severity scores. Both chronic pancreatitis groups showed significantly increased TCRbeta repertoire diversity and reduced clonality versus controls. Chronic pancreatitis caused by alcohol use was excluded from the study. Differences in Vbeta-Jbeta gene family usage, including TRBV10, TRBV19, TRBV23 and TRBV5, were found between hereditary and idiopathic chronic pancreatitis. Because patient tissue could be obtained only at the time of TPIAT, immune findings may have been influenced by differences in disease duration.

Libraries were constructed by the immunoSEQ multiplex PCR assay. From pancreatic genomic DNA, the TCRbeta CDR3 region and adjacent sequences were amplified and sequenced. The original methods were these. Productive clonality and productive rearrangement counts were measured along with repertoire diversity, which was expressed as a mean normalized Shannon-Wiener index. Control and chronic pancreatitis repertoire metrics were compared by means of the nonparametric Mann-Whitney U test. Shared clonotypes were defined as CDR3beta sequences with identical amino acid composition and length across subjects. TCRdb retrieved this table from immuneACCESS and kept in-frame rearrangements only. Not all clones are present; in checked studies, unresolved V genes account for under half, and no reason is known for the remainder. The V and J calls and the clone size are those of that table, but D and trimming were determined from the DNA. For this sample the table gives about 1,400 clones, of which 55% to 75% were detected only once. The top ten clones comprise 16% of the sample.

Chronic pancreatitis pancreas tissue was obtained from patients undergoing total pancreatectomy with islet autotransplantation (TPIAT). None of the chronic pancreatitis patients included in the study had a known history of diabetes. For TCRbeta sequencing, genomic DNA was extracted directly from bulk pancreas tissue without sorting T cells. At two US centers, pancreas tissues from patients and organ donors were collected on a consecutive basis. From the cysteine up to the phenylalanine, the CDR3 has a length of 13 residues. CDR3 DNA is the only sequence kept; it has 39 bases, read in frame from the first base. CDR1 and CDR2 are drawn from the germline V gene: SGHTA, FQGNSA. Trimming removed 5 bases from V and 7 bases from J, leaving 13 bases between the germline ends.

The chain is made from TRBV7-2 and TRBJ2-3; no confident D gene assignment can be made. Material for sequencing was pancreas tissue with hereditary chronic pancreatitis. This TCR came from a human donor with chronic pancreatitis. The sequenced DNA is TGTGCCAGCAGCCCCCTTTACCCCCATACGCAGTATTTT. It is translated as CASSPLYPHTQYF.